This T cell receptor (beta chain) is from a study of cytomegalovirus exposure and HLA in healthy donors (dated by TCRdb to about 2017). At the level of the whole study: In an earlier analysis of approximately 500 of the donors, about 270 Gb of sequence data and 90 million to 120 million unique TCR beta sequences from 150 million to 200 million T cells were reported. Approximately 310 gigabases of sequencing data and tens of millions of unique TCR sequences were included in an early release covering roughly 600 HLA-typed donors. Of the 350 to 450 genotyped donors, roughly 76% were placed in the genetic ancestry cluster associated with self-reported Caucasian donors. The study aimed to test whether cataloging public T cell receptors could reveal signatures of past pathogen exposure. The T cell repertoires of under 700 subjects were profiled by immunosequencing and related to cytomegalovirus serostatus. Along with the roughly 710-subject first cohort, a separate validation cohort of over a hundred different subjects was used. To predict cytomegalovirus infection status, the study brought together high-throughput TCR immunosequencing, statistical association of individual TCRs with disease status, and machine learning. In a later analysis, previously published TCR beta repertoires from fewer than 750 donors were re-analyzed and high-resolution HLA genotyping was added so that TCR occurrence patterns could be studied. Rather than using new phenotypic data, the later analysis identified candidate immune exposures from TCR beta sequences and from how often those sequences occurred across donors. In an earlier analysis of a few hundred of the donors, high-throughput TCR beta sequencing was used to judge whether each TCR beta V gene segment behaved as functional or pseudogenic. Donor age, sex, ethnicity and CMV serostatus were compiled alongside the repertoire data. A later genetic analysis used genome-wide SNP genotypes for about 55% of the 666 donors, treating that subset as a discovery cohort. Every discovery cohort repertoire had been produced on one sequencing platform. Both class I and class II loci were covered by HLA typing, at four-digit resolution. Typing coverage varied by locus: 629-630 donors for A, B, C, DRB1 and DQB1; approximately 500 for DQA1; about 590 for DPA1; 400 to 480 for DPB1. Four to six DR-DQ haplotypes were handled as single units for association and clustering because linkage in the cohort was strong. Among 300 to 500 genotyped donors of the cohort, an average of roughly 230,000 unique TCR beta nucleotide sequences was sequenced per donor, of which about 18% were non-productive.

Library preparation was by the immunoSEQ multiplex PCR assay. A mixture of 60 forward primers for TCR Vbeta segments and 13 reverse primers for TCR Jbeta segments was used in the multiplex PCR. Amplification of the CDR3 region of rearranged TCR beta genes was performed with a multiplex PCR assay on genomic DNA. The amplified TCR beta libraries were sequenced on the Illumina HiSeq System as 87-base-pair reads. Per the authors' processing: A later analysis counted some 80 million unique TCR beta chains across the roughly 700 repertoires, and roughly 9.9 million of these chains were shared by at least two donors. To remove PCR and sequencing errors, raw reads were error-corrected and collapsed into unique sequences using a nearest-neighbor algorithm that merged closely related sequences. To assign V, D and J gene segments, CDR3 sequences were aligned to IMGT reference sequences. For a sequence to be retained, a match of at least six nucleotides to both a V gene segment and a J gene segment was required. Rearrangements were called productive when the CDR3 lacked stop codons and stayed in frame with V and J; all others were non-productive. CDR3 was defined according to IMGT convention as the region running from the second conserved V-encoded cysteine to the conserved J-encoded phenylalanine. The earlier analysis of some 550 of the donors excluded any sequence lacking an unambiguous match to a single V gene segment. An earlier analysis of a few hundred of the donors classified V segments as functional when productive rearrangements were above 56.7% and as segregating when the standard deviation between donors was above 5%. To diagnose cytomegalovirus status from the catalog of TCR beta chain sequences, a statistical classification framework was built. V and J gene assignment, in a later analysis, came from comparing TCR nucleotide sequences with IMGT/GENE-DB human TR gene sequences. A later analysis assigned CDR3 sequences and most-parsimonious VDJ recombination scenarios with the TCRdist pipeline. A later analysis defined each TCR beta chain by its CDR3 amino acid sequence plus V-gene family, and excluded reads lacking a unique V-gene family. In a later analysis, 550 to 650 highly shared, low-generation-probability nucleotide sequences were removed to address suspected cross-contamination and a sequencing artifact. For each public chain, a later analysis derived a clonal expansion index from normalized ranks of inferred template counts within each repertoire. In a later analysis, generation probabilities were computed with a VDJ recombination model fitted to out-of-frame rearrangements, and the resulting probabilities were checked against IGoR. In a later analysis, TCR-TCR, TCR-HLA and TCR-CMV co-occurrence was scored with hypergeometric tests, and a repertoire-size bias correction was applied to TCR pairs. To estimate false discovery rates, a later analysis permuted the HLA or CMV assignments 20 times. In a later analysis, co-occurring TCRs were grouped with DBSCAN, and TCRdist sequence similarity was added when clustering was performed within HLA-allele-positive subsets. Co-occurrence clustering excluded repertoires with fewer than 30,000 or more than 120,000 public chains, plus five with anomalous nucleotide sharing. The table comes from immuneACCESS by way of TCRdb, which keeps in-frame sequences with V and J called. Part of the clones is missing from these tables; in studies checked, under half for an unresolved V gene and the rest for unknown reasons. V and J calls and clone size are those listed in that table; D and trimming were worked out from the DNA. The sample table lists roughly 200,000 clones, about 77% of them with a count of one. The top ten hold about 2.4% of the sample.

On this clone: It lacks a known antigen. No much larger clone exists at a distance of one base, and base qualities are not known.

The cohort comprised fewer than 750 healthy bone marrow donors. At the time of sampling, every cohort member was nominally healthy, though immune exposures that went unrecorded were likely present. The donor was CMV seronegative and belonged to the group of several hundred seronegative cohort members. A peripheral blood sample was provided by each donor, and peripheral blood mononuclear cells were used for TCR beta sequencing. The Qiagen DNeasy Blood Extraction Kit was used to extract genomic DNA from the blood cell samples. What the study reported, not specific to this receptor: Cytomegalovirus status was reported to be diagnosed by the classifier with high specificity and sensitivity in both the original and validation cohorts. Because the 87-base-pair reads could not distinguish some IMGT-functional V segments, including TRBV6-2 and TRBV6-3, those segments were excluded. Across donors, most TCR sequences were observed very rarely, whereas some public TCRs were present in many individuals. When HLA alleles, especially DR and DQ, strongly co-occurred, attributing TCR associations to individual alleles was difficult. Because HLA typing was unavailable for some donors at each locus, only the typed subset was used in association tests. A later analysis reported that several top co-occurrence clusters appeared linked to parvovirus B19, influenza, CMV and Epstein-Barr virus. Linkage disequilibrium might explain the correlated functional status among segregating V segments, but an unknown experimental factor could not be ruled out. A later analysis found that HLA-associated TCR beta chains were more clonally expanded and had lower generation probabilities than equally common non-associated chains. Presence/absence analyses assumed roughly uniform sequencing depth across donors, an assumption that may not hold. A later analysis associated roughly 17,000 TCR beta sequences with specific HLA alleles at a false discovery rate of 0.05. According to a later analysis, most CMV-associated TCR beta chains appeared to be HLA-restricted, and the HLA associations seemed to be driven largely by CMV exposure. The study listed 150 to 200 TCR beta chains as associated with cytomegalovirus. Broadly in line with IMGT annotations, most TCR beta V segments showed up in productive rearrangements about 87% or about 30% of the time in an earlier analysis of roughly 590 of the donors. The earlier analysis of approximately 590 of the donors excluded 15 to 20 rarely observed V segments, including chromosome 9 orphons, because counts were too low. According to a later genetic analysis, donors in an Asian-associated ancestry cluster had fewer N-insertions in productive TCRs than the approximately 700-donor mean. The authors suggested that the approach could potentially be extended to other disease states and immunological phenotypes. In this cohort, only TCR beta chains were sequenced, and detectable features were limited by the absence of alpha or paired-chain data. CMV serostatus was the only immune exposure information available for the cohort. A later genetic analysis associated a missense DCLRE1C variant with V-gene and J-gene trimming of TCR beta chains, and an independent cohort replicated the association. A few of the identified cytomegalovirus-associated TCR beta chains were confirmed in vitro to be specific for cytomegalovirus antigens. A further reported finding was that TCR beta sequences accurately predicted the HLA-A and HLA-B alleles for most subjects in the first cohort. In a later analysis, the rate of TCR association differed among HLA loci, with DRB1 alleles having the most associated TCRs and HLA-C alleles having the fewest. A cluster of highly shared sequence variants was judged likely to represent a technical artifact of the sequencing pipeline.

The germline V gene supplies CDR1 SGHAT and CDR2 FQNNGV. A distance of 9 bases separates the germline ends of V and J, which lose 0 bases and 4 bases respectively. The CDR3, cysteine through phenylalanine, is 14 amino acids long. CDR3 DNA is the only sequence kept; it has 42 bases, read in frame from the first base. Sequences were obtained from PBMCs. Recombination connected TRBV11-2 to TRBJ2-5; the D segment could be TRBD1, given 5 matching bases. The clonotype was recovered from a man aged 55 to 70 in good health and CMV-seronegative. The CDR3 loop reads CASSLDLGLETQYF. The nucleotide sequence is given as TGTGCCAGCAGCTTAGATCTGGGGCTAGAGACCCAGTACTTC.